The present entry profiles one T cell receptor (beta chain) with its context. Blood sampling took place at baseline, cycle 4 day 1, and cycle 7 day 1. These data are taken from a study of OX40 agonist ivuxolimab in advanced cancers. Libraries were prepared by immunoSEQ multiplex PCR; TCRdb keeps only in-frame clonotypes and omits some of them. The table lists 68,000 or so clones, roughly 84% of them singletons, with 2.1% in the top ten. Germline assignment: CDR1 SGHVS and CDR2 FQNEAQ. V was cut by 2 bases and J by 0 bases, with 4 bases left in between. This CDR3 spans 14 amino acids. The source was CD4+ or CD8+ T cells sorted from blood, collected in a trial of the OX40 agonist ivuxolimab. The TCR sequence derives from an adult with an advanced solid tumor such as melanoma, head and neck, liver or kidney cancer. The chain recombines TRBV7-8 with TRBJ2-2; D gene uncertain. The CDR3 DNA reads as TGTGCCAGCAGCTTAATCCCGAACACCGGGGAGCTGTTTTTT. Its protein product is CASSLIPNTGELFF.